A single TCR beta chain is shown here with its context. Its antigen remains unidentified. V shed 3 bases and J shed 2 bases, with 17 bases lying between them. This CDR3 contains 16 residues. Per germline, CDR1 LGHNA and CDR2 YSLEER. These data originate in a study of shared clonotypes between healthy human individuals. General study findings and limits: Generally, naive subsets came out with larger estimated richness than memory subsets.

Sequencing used immunoSEQ multiplex PCR; TCRdb keeps in-frame clones, though not all of them. The data hold 2,100,000 or so clones, with under 97% observed a single time. The source is a young man in good health. The rearrangement uses TRBV4-3 and TRBJ2-7; weak D call: TRBD2 (6 bases). The material sequenced was naive CD4+ T cells sorted from blood. Subset: CD45RA+ positively selected. CDR3 region: CASSQERGSGAYEQYF. In DNA, the CDR3 is TGCGCCAGCAGCCAGGAACGGGGGAGCGGCGCCTACGAGCAGTACTTC.